The rows below give T cell receptor beta chains drawn from one sample of a study of shared clonotypes between healthy human individuals. The data were produced by immunoSEQ multiplex PCR, yet TCRdb's version contains in-frame clones alone and is incomplete. The sample has over a million clones, around three quarters seen once. Material: memory CD4+ T cells from PBMCs. The origin of the receptors is a man younger than 35 in good health. Some clones in this sample may be carry-over from other donors' samples. Both conserved end residues are part of each CDR3. The order of the fields is D gene, V gene, clone size, J gene, CDR3 protein, CDR3 DNA. The D gene is left open where the match is weak. Size is omitted from some rows. Given values are once, few, many or a class for expanded clones.

-	TRBV19	-	TRBJ1-1	CASSIQGRLTEAFF	TGTGCCAGTAGTATTCAGGGACGTCTCACTGAAGCTTTCTTT
TRBD1	TRBV5-6	-	TRBJ1-2	CASSFGTGANYGYTF	TGTGCCAGCAGCTTTGGGACAGGAGCTAACTATGGCTACACCTTC
TRBD1	TRBV29-1	few	TRBJ1-2	CSVEGRQGRGGYTF	TGCAGCGTTGAAGGCCGACAGGGGAGAGGGGGCTACACCTTC
-	TRBV7-8	-	TRBJ1-1	CASSLDRVGGAREAFF	TGTGCCAGCAGCTTAGATCGAGTTGGGGGGGCCAGGGAAGCTTTCTTT
-	TRBV7-2	once	TRBJ2-3	CASSLVESRDTQYF	TGTGCCAGCAGCTTAGTTGAGAGCAGGGATACGCAGTATTTT
-	TRBV5-1	-	TRBJ2-6	CASSPRTGSSSGANVLTF	TGCGCCAGCAGCCCCAGGACGGGATCCTCATCTGGGGCCAACGTCCTGACTTTC
-	TRBV7-9	-	TRBJ1-3	CASSREGNTIYF	TGTGCCAGCAGCCGAGAAGGAAACACCATATATTTT
-	TRBV15	-	TRBJ2-7	CATSRTALYEQYF	TGTGCCACCAGCAGAACAGCCCTCTACGAGCAGTACTTC
-	TRBV7-2	-	TRBJ2-2	CASSPTEHTGELFF	TGTGCCAGCAGTCCGACGGAGCACACCGGGGAGCTGTTTTTT
TRBD1	TRBV5-4	-	TRBJ1-2	CASSNPGQKAYGYTF	TGTGCCAGCAGCAACCCGGGACAGAAGGCCTACGGCTACACCTTC
-	TRBV2	-	TRBJ2-1	CASNRDQYNEQFF	TGTGCCAGCAACCGGGACCAATACAATGAGCAGTTCTTC
-	TRBV27	once	TRBJ2-7	CASRGLEYYEQYF	TGTGCCAGCAGGGGCTTAGAGTACTACGAGCAGTACTTC
-	TRBV7-9	-	TRBJ2-5	CASSLVAVETQYF	TGTGCCAGCAGCTTGGTAGCCGTAGAGACCCAGTACTTC
TRBD1	TRBV6-6	-	TRBJ2-1	CASSKQGAGFNEQFF	TGTGCCAGCAGTAAACAGGGGGCAGGGTTCAATGAGCAGTTCTTC
TRBD1	TRBV5-6	-	TRBJ2-7	CASSIDRDSHYEQYF	TGTGCCAGCAGCATTGACCGGGACAGCCACTACGAGCAGTACTTC
-	TRBV7-9	-	TRBJ1-1	CASIRFDSLYTEAFF	TGTGCCAGCATCCGATTCGACAGCTTGTACACTGAAGCTTTCTTT
TRBD1	TRBV30	-	TRBJ1-3	CAWSVQGAGGNTIYF	TGTGCCTGGAGCGTACAGGGGGCAGGTGGAAACACCATATATTTT
-	TRBV30	-	TRBJ1-4	CAWATAGNEKLFF	TGTGCCTGGGCGACGGCCGGGAATGAAAAACTGTTTTTT
-	TRBV6-4	-	TRBJ2-3	CASSVASTDTQYF	TGTGCCAGCAGTGTGGCTAGCACAGATACGCAGTATTTT
TRBD2	TRBV5-1	-	TRBJ2-1	CASSHGLAGVTRYNEQFF	TGCGCCAGCAGCCACGGACTAGCGGGAGTTACTCGCTACAATGAGCAGTTCTTC